A single sample gave rise to the 8 T cell receptor beta chains below, sequenced in a study of blood T cell repertoires in COVID-19. Sequenced by immunoSEQ multiplex PCR; TCRdb stores in-frame clones only, minus some. This table has just over 150,000 clones, 84% appearing once. Sequenced material: peripheral blood. These receptor sequences come from a woman aged 45-65 years with acute or convalescent COVID-19.

Points on this clone: A read error may account for a junction end that differs from germline. The rearrangement joins TRBV11-2 to TRBJ1-2; a possible D gene is TRBD1 (6 bases). The CDR3 covers 13 residues. Germline V gene lookup returns CDR1 SGHAT and CDR2 FQNNGV. The CDR3 protein is CASSGGGGYAYTF. Here the CDR3 DNA reads TGTGCCAGCAGCGGGGGGGGCGGCTATGCCTACACCTTC.

The chain recombines TRBV11-1 with TRBJ1-1; 8 nucleotides agree with TRBD1. With 6 bases clipped from V and 1 base from J, the junction kept 10 bases outside the gene matches. The CDR3 runs to 16 residues. Germline lookup yields CDR1 SGHAT and CDR2 FQDESV (reference sequence). The CDR3 region is CASRSRAGGKNTEAFF. The CDR3 DNA sequence: TGTGCCAGCAGGTCTAGGGCAGGGGGCAAGAACACTGAAGCTTTCTTT.

This sequence joins TRBV5-6 and TRBJ1-2; possible D gene TRBD1, 5 bases. The germline CDR1 and CDR2 sequences are SGHDT and YYEEEE. The CDR3 is 13 residues long. Trimming pared 3 bases from V and 5 bases from J, leaving 11 bases between. In DNA form, the CDR3 reads TGTGCCAGCAGCTCGATGGACACTTATGGCTACACCTTC. Amino acids: CASSSMDTYGYTF.

This clone was counted only a few times. The rearrangement joins TRBV7-8 to TRBJ2-7; 16 positions match TRBD2. Germline V lookup: CDR1 SGHVS, CDR2 FQNEAQ. The CDR3 is 16 residues long. After removal of 5 bases from V and 6 bases from J, the junction contained 7 bases not matched to a gene. CDR3 in DNA: TGTGCCAGCAGCGGACCGGGACTAGCGGGGGGGCGCGAGCAGTACTTC. Amino acids: CASSGPGLAGGREQYF.

The chain carries TRBV4-1 and TRBJ2-7, with TRBD2 as a possible D gene (5 bases). Germline V gives CDR1 MGHRA, CDR2 YSYEKL. Trimming pared 2 bases from V and 4 bases from J, leaving 9 bases between. The length of the CDR3 is 13 residues. Here the CDR3 DNA reads TGCGCCAGCAGCCAAATGGGCGGGTACGAGCAGTACTTC. As protein: CASSQMGGYEQYF.

The genes are TRBV3-1 (or the pseudogene TRBV3-2) and TRBJ2-5; D is undetermined. CDR1 LGHDT and CDR2 YNNKEL come from the germline V gene (reference sequence). Trimming cost V 0 bases and J 5 bases, with 13 bases left between them. The CDR3 contains 15 residues. CDR3 sequence (DNA): TGTGCCAGCAGCCAAGATCGGGTAGGAATTGAGACCCAGTACTTC. Translated, it gives CASSQDRVGIETQYF.

In its sample, this clone was seen once. The chain links TRBV6-1 to TRBJ2-3, with a weak D call TRBD2 (5 bases). The CDR3 runs 15 residues. The germline V gene encodes CDR1 MNHNS and CDR2 SASEGT. Trimming took off 2 bases at V and 0 bases at J, with 9 bases between the two ends. CDR3 in amino acids: CASSEMRASTDTQYF. DNA for the CDR3: TGTGCCAGCAGTGAAATGAGGGCTAGCACAGATACGCAGTATTTT.

J is TRBJ1-3 and V is TRBV24-1; 7 nucleotides line up with TRBD1. The germline V gene encodes CDR1 KGHDR and CDR2 SFDVKD. V was pared by 2 bases and J by 0 bases, with 0 bases of the junction left unmatched. The length of the CDR3 is 15 residues. This CDR3 reads CATSDWTGSGNTIYF. CDR3 in DNA: TGTGCCACCAGTGATTGGACAGGCTCTGGAAACACCATATATTTT.